The present entry profiles one T cell receptor beta chain with its context. Its antigen remains unknown. The assay was immunoSEQ multiplex PCR, and TCRdb's table has in-frame clones only and misses some. The table shows tens of thousands of clones, with over 75% occurring only once. This record comes from a study of CD4 T cells in relation to SARS-CoV-2 and coronaviruses. As for the study in general: A couple of subjects were Hispanic; patients were 7 or 8 males and 4 females. Findings and caveats of the study: SARS-CoV-2-driven expansion was significantly weaker in crossreactive than monoreactive clones.

Naive and memory CD4+ T cells came from enriched cryopreserved PBMCs. This CDR3 region has 13 residues. In germline, CDR1 is LNHNV, CDR2 YYDKDF (reference sequence). V was shortened by 0 bases and J by 4 bases, with 7 bases between the two germline ends. The chain employs TRBV15 and TRBJ2-7; no definite D call. This TCR derives from an adult with COVID-19. The sequencing sample was made of memory CD4+ T cells from PBMCs. The CDR3 here is CATSRDRKYEQYF. The CDR3 nucleotides are TGTGCCACCAGCAGAGATCGGAAATACGAGCAGTACTTC.